A selection of T cell receptor beta chains follows, all from one sample in a study of beta chain features in type 1 diabetes. Assay used: immunoSEQ multiplex PCR; TCRdb lists only in-frame clones, some missing. This sample carries approximately 400,000 clones, roughly 15% of them seen once, and the ten largest clones take approximately 0.02%. Material: naive CD4+ T cells from blood. These receptor sequences come from a woman between 18 and 29 years old in good health. Both conserved end residues are part of each CDR3. Fields, in order: D gene, V gene, clone size, J gene, CDR3 DNA, CDR3 protein. The D gene is left open where the match is weak. Only part of the rows carry a size: once, few, many, or a class if the clone is expanded.

TRBD2	TRBV4-3	NA	TRBJ2-7	TGCGCCAGCAGCCAAGACTCTAGCGGGAGCGACGAGCAGTACTTC	CASSQDSSGSDEQYF
NA	TRBV29-1	few	TRBJ2-1	TGCAGCGTTGAAGGGCAGGGGCGTGGGGAGCAGTTCTTC	CSVEGQGRGEQFF
TRBD1	TRBV19	NA	TRBJ1-1	TGTGCCAGTAGCCCTAGACAGGGAGCGAACACTGAAGCTTTCTTT	CASSPRQGANTEAFF
TRBD1	TRBV15	few	TRBJ2-4	TGTGCCACCAGCAGAGAGATCCGGGACAGGTGGGACCTAAACATTCAGTACTTC	CATSREIRDRWDLNIQYF
NA	TRBV2	few	TRBJ2-2	TGTGCCAGCAGTCAGGGAATTAACACCGGGGAGCTGTTTTTT	CASSQGINTGELFF
TRBD1	TRBV28	NA	TRBJ1-1	TGTGCCAGCAGTTCACCCCGGACAGGGGGCTCCACTGAAGCTTTCTTT	CASSSPRTGGSTEAFF
TRBD1	TRBV18	NA	TRBJ2-3	TGTGCCAGCTCACCACAACAGGGGGAGACGCAGTATTTT	CASSPQQGETQYF
NA	TRBV9	NA	TRBJ2-1	TGTGCCAGCAGCGGGGCGGGGCTAACCAGCAATGAGCAGTTCTTC	CASSGAGLTSNEQFF
NA	TRBV9	NA	TRBJ2-1	TGTGCCAGCAGCCCGGACAGCCGGCGCTACAATGAGCAGTTCTTC	CASSPDSRRYNEQFF
TRBD2	TRBV2	few	TRBJ2-1	TGTGCCAGCAGTGGGGGACTAGTGTCGAATGAGCAGTTCTTC	CASSGGLVSNEQFF
NA	TRBV15	few	TRBJ2-1	TGTGCCACCAGCAGAGCCCCAGTAAGCTCCTACAATGAGCAGTTCTTC	CATSRAPVSSYNEQFF
NA	TRBV30	NA	TRBJ2-1	TGTGCCTGGAGTAAGGCTAGTCGGCAGTTCTTC	CAWSKASRQFF
TRBD2	TRBV7-6	few	TRBJ2-3	TGTGCCAGCAGCTTAGGACTAGCGGGGAGCACAGATACGCAGTATTTT	CASSLGLAGSTDTQYF
TRBD1	TRBV19	NA	TRBJ2-2	TGTGCCAGTTCACGACCCGGGACAGGGATCGGGGAGCTGTTTTTT	CASSRPGTGIGELFF
TRBD1	TRBV25-1	few	TRBJ2-3	TGTGCCAGCAGTGCTGACAGGGGGCTCGCAGATACGCAGTATTTT	CASSADRGLADTQYF
TRBD1	TRBV28	few	TRBJ1-5	TGTGCCAGTACGACAGGGGGAAATCAGCCCCAGCATTTT	CASTTGGNQPQHF
TRBD2	TRBV19	NA	TRBJ2-5	TGTGCCAGTACCGAAAACCTAGCGGGGAGAGAGACCCAGTACTTC	CASTENLAGRETQYF
NA	TRBV7-9	few	TRBJ2-5	TGTGCCAGCAGCTTGTCCCCGGGGAACTCCAGAGAGACCCAGTACTTC	CASSLSPGNSRETQYF
TRBD2	TRBV11-2	NA	TRBJ2-1	TGTGCCAGCATCCCGACTAGCGGGAGCCATGAGCAGTTCTTC	CASIPTSGSHEQFF
TRBD2	TRBV13	few	TRBJ2-7	TGTGCCAGCAGCTTACTCCTAGCGGGAGTCTACGAGCAGTACTTC	CASSLLLAGVYEQYF
NA	TRBV28	few	TRBJ2-2	TGTGCCACCCACACCCCGGGGAGCGGGGAGCTGTTTTTT	CATHTPGSGELFF
NA	TRBV13	few	TRBJ2-1	TGTGCCAGCAGCTCTAGACGGCTAGCTGTTCAGTTCTTC	CASSSRRLAVQFF